These T cell receptor beta chains were read from a single sample in a study of cytotoxic CD8 clonotypes in ibrutinib-treated CLL. Profiled with immunoSEQ multiplex PCR; TCRdb holds only in-frame clones, not every one. The repertoire holds more than 150,000 clones, with around 72% as singletons. The source material was PBMCs, sampled after 24 months of ibrutinib treatment. The source of these receptors is a human donor with chronic lymphocytic leukemia. Both conserved end residues are part of each CDR3. The D gene is left open where the match is weak. Expanded clones are given a class, and other clones once, few, many or no size at all.

len: 13; abundance: few; j_gene: TRBJ2-7; v_gene: TRBV5-1; d_gene: .; CDR3nt: TGCGCCAGCAGTCCTCTACAGGTCTACGAGCAGTACTTC; CDR3aa: CASSPLQVYEQYF
len: 15; abundance: .; j_gene: TRBJ1-1; v_gene: TRBV4-1; d_gene: .; CDR3nt: TGCGCCAGCAGCCCCTCGGTTGCAGTTAACACTGAAGCTTTCTTT; CDR3aa: CASSPSVAVNTEAFF
len: 14; abundance: .; j_gene: TRBJ1-2; v_gene: TRBV15; d_gene: TRBD1; CDR3nt: TGTGCCACCAGCAGACAACAGGGGGTCTATGGCTACACCTTC; CDR3aa: CATSRQQGVYGYTF
len: 16; abundance: .; j_gene: TRBJ2-6; v_gene: TRBV10-3; d_gene: TRBD1; CDR3nt: TGTGCCATCAGTGTGGGGACAGGGTACGGGGCCAACGTCCTGACTTTC; CDR3aa: CAISVGTGYGANVLTF
len: 16; abundance: once; j_gene: TRBJ2-2; v_gene: TRBV11-3; d_gene: .; CDR3nt: TGTGCCAGCAGCTTAGGGACCCCGATTACCACCGGGGAGCTGTTTTTT; CDR3aa: CASSLGTPITTGELFF
len: 17; abundance: .; j_gene: TRBJ2-1; v_gene: TRBV9; d_gene: TRBD2; CDR3nt: TGTGCCAGCAGCGTAGGTCCGGCGGGAGGGTCCTACAATGAGCAGTTCTTC; CDR3aa: CASSVGPAGGSYNEQFF
len: 14; abundance: .; j_gene: TRBJ2-7; v_gene: TRBV10-3; d_gene: TRBD2; CDR3nt: TGTGCCATCAGTGATGTGGGAGGGCTCTACGAGCAGTACTTC; CDR3aa: CAISDVGGLYEQYF
len: 14; abundance: .; j_gene: TRBJ2-5; v_gene: TRBV5-4; d_gene: .; CDR3nt: TGTGCCAGCAGCCTCGCTGGGGTACAAGAGACCCAGTACTTC; CDR3aa: CASSLAGVQETQYF
len: 14; abundance: .; j_gene: TRBJ1-5; v_gene: TRBV5-6; d_gene: .; CDR3nt: TGTGCCAGCAGCTTGACAGGTAGCAATCAGCCCCAGCATTTT; CDR3aa: CASSLTGSNQPQHF
len: 16; abundance: .; j_gene: TRBJ2-1; v_gene: TRBV9; d_gene: TRBD2; CDR3nt: TGTGCCAGCAGCGTCCCACTAGCGGGAGGGTACAATGAGCAGTTCTTC; CDR3aa: CASSVPLAGGYNEQFF
len: 13; abundance: .; j_gene: TRBJ1-5; v_gene: TRBV6-5; d_gene: .; CDR3nt: TGTGCCAGCAGTTACCAAGAGGATCAGCCCCAGCATTTT; CDR3aa: CASSYQEDQPQHF
len: 15; abundance: .; j_gene: TRBJ1-3; v_gene: TRBV10-2; d_gene: .; CDR3nt: TGCGCCAGCAGTGAGTCGAGGGCCTCTGGAAACACCATATATTTT; CDR3aa: CASSESRASGNTIYF
len: 15; abundance: .; j_gene: TRBJ2-1; v_gene: TRBV27; d_gene: .; CDR3nt: TGTGCCAGCAGTTTAATGGCGGGGCCATACAATGAGCAGTTCTTC; CDR3aa: CASSLMAGPYNEQFF
len: 18; abundance: few; j_gene: TRBJ2-6; v_gene: TRBV28; d_gene: .; CDR3nt: TGTGCCAGCAGTTTAAAAGCAGGGGCTAGGTCTGGGGCCAACGTCCTGACTTTC; CDR3aa: CASSLKAGARSGANVLTF
len: 15; abundance: .; j_gene: TRBJ2-3; v_gene: TRBV6-1; d_gene: .; CDR3nt: TGTGCCAGCAGTGGATCTAGCCGGAGCACAGATACGCAGTATTTT; CDR3aa: CASSGSSRSTDTQYF